The sample holds a few counts of the clone carrying this T cell receptor (beta chain). Its cognate antigen is unknown. The same CDR3 is also encoded by other DNA sequences in this sample. Clones were sequenced by immunoSEQ multiplex PCR, and TCRdb holds only the in-frame ones, with some missing. The data show some 110,000 clones, about 90% seen once. This sample is part of a study of graft-versus-host responses after intestinal transplantation. On the study more broadly: Induction using anti-thymocyte globulin, followed by tacrolimus and steroids for approximately 3 years, was given to all recipients.

V lost 4 bases and J 3 bases, leaving 12 bases between the germline ends. The CDR3 runs 13 residues. Germline V gene data show CDR1 as SQVTM and CDR2 as ANQGSEA. The source material was unstimulated CD4+ T cells sorted from spleen or lymph node cells, sampled before intestinal transplant. The clonotype comes from a human donor who received an intestinal transplant. The chain recombines TRBV29-1 with TRBJ2-5, with a tentative D call TRBD2 (6 bases). CDR3 bases: TGCAGCGTTGTAGGCGGGGACGAAGAGACCCAGTACTTC. It is translated as CSVVGGDEETQYF. Looking up the rest from reference TRBV29-1 and TRBJ2-5 gives the full variable domain: SAVISQKPSRDICQRGTSLTIQCQVDSQVTMMFWYRQQPGQSLTLIATANQGSEATYESGFVIDKFPISRPNLTFSTLTVSNMSPEDSSIYLCSVVGGDEETQYFGPGTRLLVL.